One and the same sample provided the 22 T cell receptor beta chains below, sequenced in a study of OX40 agonist ivuxolimab in advanced cancers. Libraries were prepared by immunoSEQ multiplex PCR; TCRdb keeps only in-frame clonotypes and omits some of them. The sample yields some 58,000 clones, around 85% seen once. This sample comprised CD4+ or CD8+ T cells sorted from blood, obtained in a trial of the OX40 agonist ivuxolimab. These receptors all come from an adult with an advanced solid tumor such as melanoma, head and neck, liver or kidney cancer.

The J gene is TRBJ1-2, the V gene TRBV6-5, with 7 bases lining up with TRBD1. V dropped 8 bases and J dropped 3; count of bases not matched to a gene: 6. Germline V CDR1 and CDR2: MNHEY, SVGAGI. The CDR3 is 13 amino acids. The CDR3 DNA reads TGTGCCAGCGGCTCGACAGGGCACTATGGCTACACCTTC. Its translation: CASGSTGHYGYTF.

The CDR3 sequence: CASNLAGEVSTDTQYF. As DNA, the CDR3 is TGTGCCAGCAACCTAGCGGGAGAGGTGAGCACAGATACGCAGTATTTT. The chain uses TRBV28 and TRBJ2-3; 10 positions agree with TRBD2. The CDR3 is made up of 16 amino acids. CDR1 is MDHEN, CDR2 SYDVKM, per germline. The V gene end was trimmed by 7 bases and the J gene end by 0 bases; junction bases not matched to a gene: 7.

The chain links TRBV7-9 to TRBJ2-5, with D possibly being TRBD1 or TRBD2 (5 bases each). The CDR3 is made up of 14 amino acids. Germline assignment: CDR1 SEHNR and CDR2 FQNEAQ (reference sequence). V dropped 5 bases and J dropped 3 bases, with 13 bases sitting between them. CDR3 sequence reads: CASSRIRDEETQYF. CDR3 DNA: TGTGCCAGCAGCCGAATCAGGGACGAAGAGACCCAGTACTTC.

This clone showed up just once. CDR3 residues: CASSLNAGGPPTDTQYF. The DNA for the CDR3 is TGCGCCAGCAGCTTGAACGCGGGAGGGCCCCCCACAGATACGCAGTATTTT. The chain recombines TRBV5-1 with TRBJ2-3, with 9 bases lining up with TRBD2. Germline V gene sequence: CDR1 SGHRS, CDR2 YFSETQ. This CDR3 region has 17 residues. V lost 1 base, J lost 2 bases, and 8 bases stayed unmatched.

V gene TRBV7-3 combines with J gene TRBJ2-2; perhaps D is TRBD1 or TRBD2 (5 bases each). The CDR3 runs 15 residues. The V and J ends lost 5 bases and 0 bases respectively, with 10 bases between them. From germline, CDR1 is SGHTA and CDR2 FQGTGA. CDR3 DNA sequence: TGTGCCAGCAGCCCCCGAGGGGCGAACACCGGGGAGCTGTTTTTT. Amino acids: CASSPRGANTGELFF.

CDR3 residues: CASSQEPNTGELFF. CDR3 nucleotide sequence: TGTGCCAGCAGCCAAGAGCCGAACACCGGGGAGCTGTTTTTT. The chain uses TRBV4-2 and TRBJ2-2; unclear D gene. The CDR3 has 14 amino acids. Germline CDR1 LGHNA, CDR2 YNFKEQ. V was trimmed by 0 bases and J by 0 bases, leaving 2 bases between them.

The chain recombines TRBV19 with TRBJ1-1, with a possible D match to TRBD1 (6 bases). The CDR3 has 17 amino acids. V gave up 10 bases and J gave up 2 bases, with 26 bases separating them. Germline lookup yields CDR1 LNHDA and CDR2 SQIVND (reference sequence). In DNA form, the CDR3 reads TGTGCCAAGATAAAGGACAGCCTCTCGGGCCTTAACACTGAAGCTTTCTTT. Residues: CAKIKDSLSGLNTEAFF. Using reference TRBV19 and TRBJ1-1 for the parts outside the CDR3, the full variable domain is DGGITQSPKYLFRKEGQNVTLSCEQNLNHDAMYWYRQDPGQGLRLIYYSQIVNDFQKGDIAEGYSVSREKKESFPLTVTSAQKNPTAFYLCAKIKDSLSGLNTEAFFGQGTRLTVV.

The rearrangement joins TRBV7-9 to TRBJ1-5; D uncertain. CDR1 is SEHNR and CDR2 is FQNEAQ in the germline V gene (reference sequence). The CDR3 is 12 amino acids. V dropped 3 bases and J dropped 6 bases, with 6 bases sitting between them. CDR3 in amino acids: CASSFRFQPQHF. The CDR3 DNA sequence: TGTGCCAGCAGCTTTAGGTTTCAGCCCCAGCATTTT.

The genes are TRBV6-1 and TRBJ2-3, with a weak D call TRBD1 (6 bases). The CDR3 is 14 amino acids. Trimming took 5 bases from V and 0 from J, leaving 9 bases between them. Germline V CDR1 and CDR2: MNHNS, SASEGT. The CDR3 sequence is CASSPGHSTDTQYF. The CDR3 DNA follows: TGTGCCAGCAGTCCGGGACATAGCACAGATACGCAGTATTTT.

The chain has TRBV9 and TRBJ2-2; 9 bases match TRBD2. V shed 5 bases and J 2 bases; nucleotides not matched to a gene: 7. Germline V gene data show CDR1 as SGDLS and CDR2 as YYNGEE. CDR3 size: 16 residues. CDR3 nucleotides: TGTGCCAGCAGATTAGGACTAGCGAGTAACACCGGGGAGCTGTTTTTT. Translating gives CASRLGLASNTGELFF.

This clone was detected once. This chain connects TRBV19 to TRBJ1-4; D is ambiguous. This CDR3 has 13 residues. Trimming removed 6 bases from V and 8 bases from J, with 13 bases in between. From germline, CDR1 is LNHDA and CDR2 SQIVND (reference sequence). The CDR3 spells CASRSYGGEKLFF. The CDR3 DNA is TGTGCCAGTAGATCCTATGGCGGCGAAAAACTGTTTTTT.

This sequence joins TRBV29-1 and TRBJ2-3; unclear D gene. This CDR3 comprises 11 residues. The ends were cut back, 2 bases at V and 8 bases at J, with 8 bases in the middle. CDR1 is SQVTM and CDR2 is ANQGSEA in the germline V gene. The CDR3: CSVEYVPTQYF. The CDR3 region has the DNA TGCAGCGTTGAATATGTACCTACGCAGTATTTT.

This rearrangement joins TRBV18 to TRBJ2-1, with unresolved D. Germline V gene data show CDR1 as KGHSH and CDR2 as LQKENI. V was pared by 5 bases and J by 9 bases, with 11 bases between. The CDR3 has 12 residues. The chain's CDR3 is CASSLGSAEQFF. CDR3 DNA: TGTGCCAGCTCATTGGGTTCGGCTGAGCAGTTCTTC. Complete variable domain (other parts from reference TRBV18 and TRBJ2-1): NAGVMQNPRHLVRRRGQEARLRCSPMKGHSHVYWYRQLPEEGLKFMVYLQKENIIDESGMPKERFSAEFPKEGPSILRIQQVVRGDSAAYFCASSLGSAEQFFGPGTRLTVL.

V gene TRBV7-9 combines with J gene TRBJ2-7; D is possibly TRBD1 (6 bases). CDR1 SEHNR and CDR2 FQNEAQ come from the germline V gene (reference sequence). The CDR3 is made up of 14 amino acids. V was clipped by 5 bases and J by 3 bases, with 14 bases between them. Here the CDR3 DNA reads TGTGCCAGCAGCCAATACAGGGCCAGCTACGAGCAGTACTTC. Translating gives CASSQYRASYEQYF. The variable domain in full, completed from reference TRBV7-9 and TRBJ2-7, reads DTGVSQNPRHKITKRGQNVTFRCDPISEHNRLYWYRQTLGQGPEFLTYFQNEAQLEKSRLLSDRFSAERPKGSFSTLEIQRTEQGDSAMYLCASSQYRASYEQYFGPGTRLTVT.

This chain uses TRBV6-5 with TRBJ1-5; possibly TRBD1 for D (6 bases). This CDR3 is 13 amino acids long. Germline V gives CDR1 MNHEY, CDR2 SVGAGI. The germline V and J ends were trimmed by 5 bases and 5 bases, with 10 bases remaining between them. CDR3 amino acids: CASSLHRDQPQHF. The CDR3 region has the DNA TGTGCCAGCAGTCTCCACAGGGATCAGCCCCAGCATTTT.

This clone was seen once. This chain links TRBV5-1 with TRBJ1-4; D gene uncertain. V was clipped by 0 bases and J by 0 bases, with 9 bases between them. In germline, CDR1 is SGHRS, CDR2 YFSETQ. This CDR3 spans 16 amino acids. CDR3 DNA: TGCGCCAGCAGCTTGGATTTCGATACAACTAATGAAAAACTGTTTTTT. Encoded protein: CASSLDFDTTNEKLFF.

This chain uses TRBV28 with TRBJ2-4; D uncertain. V was clipped by 4 bases and J by 3 bases, with 19 bases between them. The V gene's germline CDR1 is MDHEN and CDR2 SYDVKM. CDR3 size: 17 residues. In DNA form, the CDR3 reads TGTGCCAGCAGTTCCCCAGTTTTCTCGGTGGACAAAAACATTCAGTACTTC. This translates into CASSSPVFSVDKNIQYF. Complete variable domain (other parts from reference TRBV28 and TRBJ2-4): DVKVTQSSRYLVKRTGEKVFLECVQDMDHENMFWYRQDPGLGLRLIYFSYDVKMKEKGDIPEGYSVSREKKERFSLILESASTNQTSMYLCASSSPVFSVDKNIQYFGAGTRLSVL.

The CDR3 reads CASSLGTDANYGYTF. CDR3 DNA: TGTGCCAGCAGCTTAGGGACAGATGCTAACTATGGCTACACCTTC. The chain employs TRBV11-1 and TRBJ1-2; tentative D call: TRBD1 (6 bases). With 1 base removed from V and 0 bases from J, the gap between germline ends came to 9 bases. The CDR3 length is 15 residues. Germline CDR1 reads SGHAT; CDR2 reads FQDESV (reference sequence).

The chain has TRBV6-6 and TRBJ2-3; TRBD2 matches 8 bases. This CDR3 is 16 amino acids long. The germline CDR1 and CDR2 sequences are MNHNY and SVGAGI (reference sequence). J lost 0 bases, V lost 7 bases, and 9 bases had no gene match. This CDR3 is CASTKRAGGSTDTQYF. DNA for the CDR3: TGTGCCAGCACCAAACGCGCGGGAGGAAGCACAGATACGCAGTATTTT.

The chain is built from TRBV2 and TRBJ2-1, with D maybe TRBD2 (6 bases). The CDR3 extends over 14 amino acids. CDR1 and CDR2 from the germline V gene are SNHLY and FYNNEI. With 5 bases removed from V and 4 bases from J, the gap between germline ends came to 12 bases. CDR3 coding DNA: TGTGCCAGCAGTAGCCGGGACTCTTACAATGAGCAGTTCTTC. This gives the protein CASSSRDSYNEQFF.

This sequence joins TRBV5-4 and TRBJ2-1, with 7 bases fitting TRBD2. This CDR3 has 16 residues. Per the germline V gene, CDR1 is SGHNT and CDR2 is YYREEE (reference sequence). J lost 1 base, V lost 1 base, and 5 bases had no gene match. The CDR3 spells CASSLRRDYSYNEQFF. The CDR3 DNA sequence: TGTGCCAGCAGCTTGCGTCGGGACTATTCCTACAATGAGCAGTTCTTC.

The rearrangement uses TRBV30 and TRBJ2-7; no firm D call. The CDR3 is made up of 12 amino acids. Germline CDR1 reads GTSNPN; CDR2 reads SVGIG (reference sequence). The V and J ends lost 0 bases and 1 base respectively, with 4 bases between them. In DNA form, the CDR3 reads TGTGCCTGGAGTGTAAGTTCCTACGAGCAGTACTTC. Translating gives CAWSVSSYEQYF.